The 9 T cell receptor beta chains below all came from one sample that was sequenced in a study of shared clonotypes between healthy human individuals. TCRdb keeps only in-frame clones here, not all; method: immunoSEQ multiplex PCR. The sample yields some 2,000,000 clones, 85% to 95% seen once. Source material: naive CD4+ T cells sorted from blood. The subset: CD45RA+ positively selected. The receptors were gathered from a man between 18 and 29 years old in good health.

The rearrangement uses TRBV9 and TRBJ1-2, with D possibly being TRBD1 (5 bases). CDR1 SGDLS and CDR2 YYNGEE come from the germline V gene. V was pared by 0 bases and J by 8 bases, with 11 bases between. The CDR3 totals 13 residues. CDR3 loop: CASSVAGREGYTF. In DNA form, the CDR3 reads TGTGCCAGCAGCGTAGCAGGGAGGGAGGGCTACACCTTC. The full variable domain, with the rest looked up from reference TRBV9 and TRBJ1-2, is DSGVTQTPKHLITATGQRVTLRCSPRSGDLSVYWYQQSLDQGLQFLIQYYNGEERAKGNILERFSAQQFPDLHSELNLSSLELGDSALYFCASSVAGREGYTFGSGTRLTVV.

This clone was counted once. The chain is built from TRBV28 and TRBJ2-5; a weak D match, TRBD1 (6 bases). The length of the CDR3 is 15 residues. CDR1 is MDHEN, CDR2 SYDVKM, per germline. The V gene lost 2 bases and the J gene lost 1 base, with 11 bases spanning the gap. The CDR3 DNA sequence: TGTGCCAGCAGTTTAGGGGGCAGGGCCCAAGAGACCCAGTACTTC. Its protein product is CASSLGGRAQETQYF.

The gene calls are TRBV30 and TRBJ2-1; 10 nucleotides agree with TRBD2. The CDR3 runs to 15 residues. Germline V gene data show CDR1 as GTSNPN and CDR2 as SVGIG (reference sequence). Trimming removed 4 bases from V and 1 base from J; junction bases left unmatched: 4. As DNA, the CDR3 is TGTGCCTGGACCGGACTAGCGGAATCCTACAATGAGCAGTTCTTC. This codes for CAWTGLAESYNEQFF.

CDR3 in DNA: TGCGCCAGCAGCCAACCCTTGGGAACAGGGACCACCTTC. Translating gives CASSQPLGTGTTF. This chain links TRBV4-1 with TRBJ1-2; D perhaps matches TRBD1 (6 bases). The length of the CDR3 is 13 residues. V was cut by 2 bases and J by 13 bases, with 17 bases left in between. In germline, CDR1 is MGHRA, CDR2 YSYEKL.

The DNA for the CDR3 is TGCGCCAGCAGCCAGGGGGGGGGACGGGTCCCCAACGAGCAGTACTTC. It is translated as CASSQGGGRVPNEQYF. The V gene is TRBV4-3, the J gene TRBJ2-7, with 7 bases aligning to TRBD2. Germline-derived CDR1 and CDR2 are LGHNA and YSLEER. The trim removed 3 bases at V and 5 bases at J, leaving 13 bases unmatched. The CDR3 is made up of 16 amino acids.

This clone came up once. The chain carries TRBV7-8 and TRBJ1-4; the D is unclear. Between the trimmed V and J ends, which lost 5 bases and 1 base, there was a span of 11 bases. CDR3 length: 15 amino acids. Germline CDR1 and CDR2: SGHVS and FQNEAQ. CDR3 protein: CASSEDGLTNEKLFF. CDR3 nucleotide sequence: TGTGCCAGCAGCGAGGACGGATTAACTAATGAAAAACTGTTTTTT.

DNA for the CDR3: TGTGCCAGCAGTTTATTTCGGAATTCAGGGTCCTCCTACGAGCAGTACTTC. It encodes CASSLFRNSGSSYEQYF. The V gene is TRBV27, the J gene TRBJ2-7; D possibly corresponds to TRBD1 (5 bases). The CDR3 has 17 amino acids. Per the germline V gene, CDR1 is MNHEY and CDR2 is SMNVEV (reference sequence). Trimming shortened V by 1 base and J by 0 bases, and 16 bases separated the two germline ends.

This chain connects TRBV29-1 to TRBJ2-7; D call uncertain. Germline CDR1 reads SQVTM; CDR2 reads ANQGSEA. The CDR3 covers 12 residues. V was cut by 3 bases and J by 1 base, with 7 bases left in between. The CDR3 nucleotides are TGCAGCGTTGATAAAAGTTCCTACGAGCAGTACTTC. This translates into CSVDKSSYEQYF.

In DNA, the CDR3 is TGTGCCAGCAGCGTAGGACTAGCGGGGACTTCCCAAGAGACCCAGTACTTC. It is translated as CASSVGLAGTSQETQYF. The chain couples TRBV9 to TRBJ2-5; 11 bases match TRBD2. V trimming: 0 bases; J trimming: 1 base; junction bases outside the gene matches: 5. The CDR3 runs to 17 residues. CDR1 and CDR2 from the germline V gene are SGDLS and YYNGEE. Filled out from reference TRBV9 and TRBJ2-5, the complete variable domain reads DSGVTQTPKHLITATGQRVTLRCSPRSGDLSVYWYQQSLDQGLQFLIQYYNGEERAKGNILERFSAQQFPDLHSELNLSSLELGDSALYFCASSVGLAGTSQETQYFGPGTRLLVL.